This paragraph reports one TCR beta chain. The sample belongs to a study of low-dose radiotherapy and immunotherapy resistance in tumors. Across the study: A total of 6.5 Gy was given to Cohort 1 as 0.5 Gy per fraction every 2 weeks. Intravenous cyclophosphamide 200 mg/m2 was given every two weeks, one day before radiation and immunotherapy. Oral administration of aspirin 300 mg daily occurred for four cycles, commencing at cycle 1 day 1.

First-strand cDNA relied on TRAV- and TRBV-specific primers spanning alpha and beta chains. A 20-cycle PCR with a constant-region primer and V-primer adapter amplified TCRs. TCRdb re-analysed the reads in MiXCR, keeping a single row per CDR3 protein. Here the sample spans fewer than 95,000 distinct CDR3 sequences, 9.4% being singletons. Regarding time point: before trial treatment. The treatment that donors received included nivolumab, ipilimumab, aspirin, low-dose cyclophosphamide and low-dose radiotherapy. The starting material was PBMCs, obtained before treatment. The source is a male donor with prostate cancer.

CDR3 nucleotide sequence: TGTGCCAGCAGACTCGGTGGCTCAGCGGGAGGTATAGATACGCAGTATTTT. Its protein is CASRLGGSAGGIDTQYF. This chain uses TRBV5-4 with TRBJ2-3, with TRBD2 matching over 9 bases. Germline trimming cut 5 bases from V and 5 bases from J; bases unmatched to any gene: 15. The CDR3 consists of 17 residues. CDR1 is SGHNT and CDR2 is YYREEE in the germline V gene (reference sequence).